A selection of T cell receptor beta chains follows, all from one sample in a study of blood T cell repertoires in COVID-19. Sequenced by immunoSEQ multiplex PCR; TCRdb stores in-frame clones only, minus some. The sample has around 57,000 clones; around nine tenths are singletons. The sample taken for sequencing was peripheral blood. The receptors come from a man aged 45-65 years with acute or convalescent COVID-19. Each CDR3 is given with its conserved first and last residue. A D gene is named only where the DNA matches it firmly. Not all rows give a size; the values are once, few, many and, for expanded clones, a class.

size,V,J,D,CDR3,DNA
-,TRBV11-2,TRBJ2-7,-,CASSLGPWGSEQYF,TGTGCCAGCAGCTTAGGGCCATGGGGCTCCGAGCAGTACTTC
-,TRBV30,TRBJ1-1,-,CAWTGGEAEAFF,TGTGCCTGGACCGGGGGAGAGGCTGAAGCTTTCTTT
-,TRBV5-1,TRBJ1-1,TRBD1,CASSSRQGGNTEAFF,TGCGCCAGCAGCTCGAGACAGGGGGGGAACACTGAAGCTTTCTTT
few,TRBV18,TRBJ1-2,TRBD1,CASSPDRAPYGYTF,TGTGCCAGCTCACCGGACAGGGCCCCTTATGGCTACACCTTC
-,TRBV3-1/TRBV3-2,TRBJ2-1,-,CASSRGAEQFF,TGTGCCAGCAGCCGGGGCGCTGAGCAGTTCTTC
-,TRBV15,TRBJ2-3,-,CATHKGYTDTQYF,TGTGCCACCCATAAGGGGTACACAGATACGCAGTATTTT
-,TRBV3-1/TRBV3-2,TRBJ2-5,TRBD2,CASSTGLAAQETQYF,TGTGCCAGCAGCACCGGACTAGCGGCTCAAGAGACCCAGTACTTC
-,TRBV19,TRBJ2-2,-,CASSTRGGSNTGELFF,TGTGCCAGTAGTACCCGAGGGGGTTCGAACACCGGGGAGCTGTTTTTT
-,TRBV2,TRBJ2-3,-,CASSVSDTQYF,TGTGCCAGCAGTGTGTCTGATACGCAGTATTTT
-,TRBV6-6,TRBJ2-7,-,CASSYRGEQYF,TGTGCCAGCAGTTACAGGGGCGAGCAGTACTTC
-,TRBV9,TRBJ2-4,-,CASSVEGRGGTAKNIQYF,TGTGCCAGCAGCGTAGAGGGCCGGGGCGGGACCGCCAAAAACATTCAGTACTTC
once,TRBV6-1,TRBJ2-3,-,CASSEVLGYVPDTQYF,TGTGCCAGCAGTGAAGTTTTGGGCTACGTGCCAGATACGCAGTATTTT
-,TRBV2,TRBJ2-7,-,CASRPMEQLYEQYF,TGTGCCAGCAGGCCCATGGAACAGCTCTACGAGCAGTACTTC
-,TRBV15,TRBJ2-5,TRBD2,CATSRPRAGNVETQYF,TGTGCCACCAGCAGGCCCCGAGCGGGAAACGTGGAGACCCAGTACTTC
-,TRBV7-9,TRBJ2-5,TRBD1,CASSLGQGRPQYF,TGTGCCAGCAGCTTGGGACAGGGGCGGCCCCAGTACTTC
-,TRBV10-2,TRBJ2-7,-,CASSETDIFSYEQYF,TGCGCCAGCAGTGAAACAGATATTTTCTCCTACGAGCAGTACTTC
-,TRBV5-6,TRBJ2-1,-,CASSLRRQGGNEQFF,TGTGCCAGCAGCTTACGGCGGCAGGGGGGTAATGAGCAGTTCTTC
-,TRBV6-2/TRBV6-3,TRBJ2-5,TRBD2,CASSYSLSTSGKETQYF,TGTGCCAGCAGTTACTCGCTCTCCACTAGCGGAAAAGAGACCCAGTACTTC
-,TRBV20-1,TRBJ2-7,TRBD1,CSASRQGFPSSNYEQYF,TGCAGTGCTAGTCGACAGGGTTTCCCTTCATCTAACTACGAGCAGTACTTC
-,TRBV21-1,TRBJ2-7,-,CASSKDSGLREQYF,TGTGCCAGCAGCAAGGATTCAGGCCTACGCGAGCAGTACTTC
few,TRBV6-2/TRBV6-3,TRBJ2-7,-,CASSEIYVGSTYEQYF,TGTGCCAGCAGCGAAATTTACGTCGGGAGTACGTACGAGCAGTACTTC
-,TRBV27,TRBJ2-7,-,CASSLSARAYYEQYF,TGTGCCAGCAGTTTATCCGCCAGGGCGTACTACGAGCAGTACTTC
-,TRBV7-2,TRBJ1-1,TRBD1,CASSLTGGLMNTEAFF,TGTGCCAGCAGCTTGACAGGGGGCTTGATGAACACTGAAGCTTTCTTT
-,TRBV14,TRBJ1-1,-,CASSQWEGAEAFF,TGTGCCAGCAGCCAATGGGAAGGGGCTGAAGCTTTCTTT
few,TRBV15,TRBJ2-3,-,CATSSPGSTDTQYF,TGTGCCACCAGCTCGCCGGGGTCCACAGATACGCAGTATTTT
-,TRBV10-2,TRBJ2-7,TRBD2,CASGVGGGRTYEQYF,TGCGCCAGCGGAGTAGGAGGCGGGAGGACTTACGAGCAGTACTTC
-,TRBV7-9,TRBJ1-2,TRBD1,CASSFLTGQGSIYGYTF,TGTGCCAGCAGCTTCCTAACAGGACAGGGCAGCATTTATGGCTACACCTTC
-,TRBV6-5,TRBJ2-3,TRBD2,CASSYGLAGDRDTQYF,TGTGCCAGCAGTTACGGTCTAGCGGGAGACCGTGATACGCAGTATTTT
-,TRBV2,TRBJ2-7,-,CASSEGLGVRSYEQYF,TGTGCCAGCAGTGAGGGGTTGGGAGTCAGGTCCTACGAGCAGTACTTC
-,TRBV19,TRBJ1-2,TRBD1,CASSAGTAFYGYTF,TGTGCCAGTAGTGCCGGGACAGCCTTCTATGGCTACACCTTC
once,TRBV7-2,TRBJ2-1,TRBD2,CASSLGGRSYNEQFF,TGTGCCAGCAGCTTAGGCGGGAGGTCCTACAATGAGCAGTTCTTC
-,TRBV29-1,TRBJ2-7,TRBD1,CSVDGRGLGEQYF,TGCAGCGTTGATGGAAGGGGGCTGGGCGAGCAGTACTTC
-,TRBV19,TRBJ1-5,-,CASSPAADNQPQHF,TGTGCCAGTAGTCCCGCGGCCGACAATCAGCCCCAGCATTTT
-,TRBV28,TRBJ1-4,-,CASSPGRLNEKLFF,TGTGCCAGCAGCCCCGGGAGGTTAAATGAAAAACTGTTTTTT
-,TRBV5-6,TRBJ1-4,TRBD1,CASSLRTGGLINEKLFF,TGTGCCAGCAGCTTGAGGACAGGGGGCTTGATTAATGAAAAACTGTTTTTT
-,TRBV29-1,TRBJ1-2,TRBD1,CSVGQGDGYTF,TGCAGCGTTGGACAGGGCGATGGCTACACCTTC
-,TRBV10-3,TRBJ2-3,-,CAIGGGTSDTQYF,TGTGCCATCGGGGGGGGGACATCAGATACGCAGTATTTT
-,TRBV7-2,TRBJ2-5,-,CASSLKETQYF,TGTGCCAGCAGCCTTAAAGAGACCCAGTACTTC
-,TRBV27,TRBJ2-1,TRBD1,CASSLGDSYNEQFF,TGTGCCAGCAGCCTTGGGGACAGCTACAATGAGCAGTTCTTC
-,TRBV6-5,TRBJ2-1,TRBD2,CASSGLAGDNEQFF,TGTGCCAGCAGCGGACTAGCGGGCGACAATGAGCAGTTCTTC